Described below is a single T cell receptor beta chain sequence and its context. The data stem from a study of T cell responses to AZD1222 COVID-19 vaccine. Using immunoSEQ multiplex PCR, the repertoire was profiled, and TCRdb retains in-frame clones only, with some absent. The sample comprises under 200,000 clones, about 90% of which are singletons, and 1.3% rests with the top ten. The CDR3 covers 19 residues. The germline V and J ends were trimmed by 6 bases and 6 bases, with 29 bases remaining between them. Germline-derived CDR1 and CDR2 are MDHEN and SYDVKM. This material consisted of peripheral blood, taken 28 days after the second AZD1222 dose. This chain links TRBV28 with TRBJ2-2; no firm D call. This TCR was recovered from an adult who received the AZD1222 COVID-19 vaccine. The CDR3 here is CASSTINLLDAFSPGELFF. In nucleotides, the CDR3 is TGTGCCAGCAGCACCATCAATCTTCTCGATGCCTTCTCACCCGGGGAGCTGTTTTTT.